This is a list of T cell receptor beta chains from one sample in a study of technical replicates of blood from a handful of donors. Repertoires were generated with immunoSEQ multiplex PCR, while TCRdb's copy carries only in-frame clones and drops some. The data hold around 72,000 clones, with 91% observed a single time. Sample: T cells isolated from PBMCs. The receptors derive from a human donor in good health. Some clones in this sample may be carry-over from other donors' samples. Each CDR3 is given with its conserved first and last residue. A D gene is named only where the DNA matches it firmly. Expanded clones are given a class, and other clones once, few, many or no size at all.

CDR3 protein: CASSPQQGYNEQFF
CDR3 DNA: TGTGCCAGCAGCCCCCAGCAGGGGTACAATGAGCAGTTCTTC
J gene: TRBJ2-1
D gene: NA
clone size: few
CDR3 length: 14
V gene: TRBV11-2

CDR3 protein: CASSSEREKNTQYF
CDR3 DNA: TGTGCCAGCAGCTCCGAGCGGGAGAAAAATACGCAGTATTTT
J gene: TRBJ2-3
D gene: TRBD2
clone size: NA
CDR3 length: 14
V gene: TRBV14

CDR3 protein: CASSLKLQGGSGELFF
CDR3 DNA: TGCGCCAGCAGCTTGAAGCTACAGGGGGGATCCGGGGAGCTGTTTTTT
J gene: TRBJ2-2
D gene: TRBD1
clone size: few
CDR3 length: 16
V gene: TRBV5-1

CDR3 protein: CVTGLSLNTEAFF
CDR3 DNA: TGTGTCACGGGTCTATCCTTGAACACTGAAGCTTTCTTT
J gene: TRBJ1-1
D gene: NA
clone size: NA
CDR3 length: 13
V gene: TRBV28

CDR3 protein: CASSVFLGLAGSGDNEQFF
CDR3 DNA: TGTGCCAGCAGCGTATTTTTAGGACTAGCGGGGTCGGGAGACAATGAGCAGTTCTTC
J gene: TRBJ2-1
D gene: TRBD2
clone size: NA
CDR3 length: 19
V gene: TRBV9

CDR3 protein: CASKRDGPNEKLFF
CDR3 DNA: TGTGCCAGCAAGAGGGATGGTCCTAATGAAAAACTGTTTTTT
J gene: TRBJ1-4
D gene: NA
clone size: NA
CDR3 length: 14
V gene: TRBV2

CDR3 protein: CASSGPSGGGTDTQYF
CDR3 DNA: TGCGCCAGCAGCGGACCTAGCGGGGGGGGGACAGATACGCAGTATTTT
J gene: TRBJ2-3
D gene: TRBD2
clone size: once
CDR3 length: 16
V gene: TRBV4-1

CDR3 protein: CASSVVASYEQYF
CDR3 DNA: TGTGCCAGCAGTGTGGTGGCCTCCTACGAGCAGTACTTC
J gene: TRBJ2-7
D gene: NA
clone size: NA
CDR3 length: 13
V gene: TRBV6-1

CDR3 protein: CASSLVAEETQYF
CDR3 DNA: TGTGCCAGCAGCTTAGTGGCAGAAGAGACCCAGTACTTC
J gene: TRBJ2-5
D gene: NA
clone size: NA
CDR3 length: 13
V gene: TRBV7-2

CDR3 protein: CASSQPPGQRHNEQFF
CDR3 DNA: TGCGCCAGCAGCCAACCCCCGGGACAGAGGCACAATGAGCAGTTCTTC
J gene: TRBJ2-1
D gene: TRBD1
clone size: NA
CDR3 length: 16
V gene: TRBV4-1

CDR3 protein: CASSRTGGLTYNEQFF
CDR3 DNA: TGTGCCAGCAGCCGGACAGGGGGCCTAACCTACAATGAGCAGTTCTTC
J gene: TRBJ2-1
D gene: TRBD1
clone size: NA
CDR3 length: 16
V gene: TRBV7-9

CDR3 protein: CASGLVLSIGTEAFF
CDR3 DNA: TGTGCTAGTGGTTTGGTACTCTCCATCGGCACTGAAGCTTTCTTT
J gene: TRBJ1-1
D gene: NA
clone size: NA
CDR3 length: 15
V gene: TRBV12-5

CDR3 protein: CASSLDPNYGYTF
CDR3 DNA: TGTGCCAGCAGCTTAGACCCGAACTATGGCTACACCTTC
J gene: TRBJ1-2
D gene: NA
clone size: NA
CDR3 length: 13
V gene: TRBV11-3

CDR3 protein: CASSSSDRLSSYEQYF
CDR3 DNA: TGTGCCAGCAGTTCCTCGGACAGACTTAGCTCCTACGAGCAGTACTTC
J gene: TRBJ2-7
D gene: NA
clone size: NA
CDR3 length: 16
V gene: TRBV28

CDR3 protein: CASSSLGTSGRPPFYEQYF
CDR3 DNA: TGTGCCAGCAGCTCCTTAGGGACTAGCGGGAGACCCCCCTTCTACGAGCAGTACTTC
J gene: TRBJ2-7
D gene: TRBD2
clone size: NA
CDR3 length: 19
V gene: TRBV11-2

CDR3 protein: CASSGTNDVQPQHF
CDR3 DNA: TGTGCCAGCAGCGGGACAAATGACGTCCAGCCCCAGCATTTT
J gene: TRBJ1-5
D gene: NA
clone size: few
CDR3 length: 14
V gene: TRBV6-5

CDR3 protein: CASCPEGLTEAFF
CDR3 DNA: TGTGCCAGCTGCCCGGAGGGTTTAACTGAAGCTTTCTTT
J gene: TRBJ1-1
D gene: NA
clone size: NA
CDR3 length: 13
V gene: TRBV6-6

CDR3 protein: CASRPTGSEAFF
CDR3 DNA: TGTGCCAGCAGGCCCACAGGGAGTGAAGCTTTCTTT
J gene: TRBJ1-1
D gene: NA
clone size: once
CDR3 length: 12
V gene: TRBV28

CDR3 protein: CASSSQGSDYGYTF
CDR3 DNA: TGTGCCAGCAGCTCGCAGGGGTCGGACTATGGCTACACCTTC
J gene: TRBJ1-2
D gene: NA
clone size: NA
CDR3 length: 14
V gene: TRBV5-6

CDR3 protein: CATRTGVRGEALF
CDR3 DNA: TGTGCCACCAGGACAGGGGTGCGGGGTGAAGCTCTCTTT
J gene: TRBJ1-1
D gene: TRBD1
clone size: NA
CDR3 length: 13
V gene: TRBV28

CDR3 protein: CASSLGAGESVGEQFF
CDR3 DNA: TGCGCCAGCAGCTTGGGAGCGGGAGAGTCAGTTGGTGAGCAGTTCTTC
J gene: TRBJ2-1
D gene: TRBD2
clone size: NA
CDR3 length: 16
V gene: TRBV5-1

CDR3 protein: CASSGGDNYGYTF
CDR3 DNA: TGTGCCAGCAGTGGGGGGGATAACTATGGCTACACCTTC
J gene: TRBJ1-2
D gene: NA
clone size: NA
CDR3 length: 13
V gene: TRBV6-1

CDR3 protein: CASSLIIGAAGANVLTF
CDR3 DNA: TGTGCCAGTAGTTTAATAATAGGAGCCGCTGGGGCCAACGTCCTGACTTTC
J gene: TRBJ2-6
D gene: NA
clone size: NA
CDR3 length: 17
V gene: TRBV19

CDR3 protein: CAWRASGSYNEQFF
CDR3 DNA: TGTGCCTGGAGGGCTAGCGGGAGCTACAATGAGCAGTTCTTC
J gene: TRBJ2-1
D gene: TRBD2
clone size: once
CDR3 length: 14
V gene: TRBV30

CDR3 protein: CAISETGNEQYF
CDR3 DNA: TGTGCCATCAGTGAGACAGGGAACGAGCAGTACTTC
J gene: TRBJ2-7
D gene: NA
clone size: NA
CDR3 length: 12
V gene: TRBV10-3

CDR3 protein: CASSVTRNEQFF
CDR3 DNA: TGTGCCAGCAGCGTGACTAGAAATGAGCAGTTCTTC
J gene: TRBJ2-1
D gene: NA
clone size: NA
CDR3 length: 12
V gene: TRBV9

CDR3 protein: CASSKPQGGNTEAFF
CDR3 DNA: TGCGCCAGCAGCAAACCTCAGGGGGGGAACACTGAAGCTTTCTTT
J gene: TRBJ1-1
D gene: TRBD1
clone size: NA
CDR3 length: 15
V gene: TRBV5-1

CDR3 protein: CASSLLLDPGDEKLFF
CDR3 DNA: TGTGCCAGCAGCTTATTATTGGACCCGGGGGATGAAAAACTGTTTTTT
J gene: TRBJ1-4
D gene: NA
clone size: NA
CDR3 length: 16
V gene: TRBV7-9

CDR3 protein: CASSLGQGANTIYF
CDR3 DNA: TGCGCCAGCAGCCTCGGACAGGGTGCAAACACCATATATTTT
J gene: TRBJ1-3
D gene: TRBD1
clone size: NA
CDR3 length: 14
V gene: TRBV5-1

CDR3 protein: CASSLDGTGYGYTF
CDR3 DNA: TGCGCCAGCAGCTTGGACGGGACAGGGTATGGCTACACCTTC
J gene: TRBJ1-2
D gene: TRBD1
clone size: NA
CDR3 length: 14
V gene: TRBV5-1

CDR3 protein: CASSETSAWVQYF
CDR3 DNA: TGTGCCAGCAGCGAGACTAGTGCGTGGGTGCAGTACTTC
J gene: TRBJ2-7
D gene: NA
clone size: NA
CDR3 length: 13
V gene: TRBV27

CDR3 protein: CASSPGGSGTVEQFF
CDR3 DNA: TGTGCCAGCAGCCCAGGAGGGTCTGGGACGGTTGAGCAGTTCTTC
J gene: TRBJ2-1
D gene: NA
clone size: NA
CDR3 length: 15
V gene: TRBV4-2

CDR3 protein: CSVRTGAGYTF
CDR3 DNA: TGCAGTGTAAGGACAGGGGCTGGCTACACCTTC
J gene: TRBJ1-2
D gene: TRBD1
clone size: NA
CDR3 length: 11
V gene: TRBV20-1

CDR3 protein: CASSWDRAYEQYF
CDR3 DNA: TGTGCCAGCAGCTGGGACAGGGCCTACGAGCAGTACTTC
J gene: TRBJ2-7
D gene: TRBD1
clone size: NA
CDR3 length: 13
V gene: TRBV5-6

CDR3 protein: CASSRGNVNTEAFF
CDR3 DNA: TGTGCCAGCAGCAGGGGGAACGTGAACACTGAAGCTTTCTTT
J gene: TRBJ1-1
D gene: TRBD1
clone size: NA
CDR3 length: 14
V gene: TRBV2

CDR3 protein: CASSILPGGRNEQFF
CDR3 DNA: TGTGCCAGTAGTATTCTGCCCGGGGGTAGGAATGAGCAGTTCTTC
J gene: TRBJ2-1
D gene: NA
clone size: NA
CDR3 length: 15
V gene: TRBV19

CDR3 protein: CASSISGYGYTF
CDR3 DNA: TGTGCCAGTAGTATTTCAGGGTATGGCTACACCTTC
J gene: TRBJ1-2
D gene: NA
clone size: NA
CDR3 length: 12
V gene: TRBV19

CDR3 protein: CATSEGTVGNTIYF
CDR3 DNA: TGTGCCACCAGCGAAGGGACAGTAGGAAACACCATATATTTT
J gene: TRBJ1-3
D gene: TRBD1
clone size: NA
CDR3 length: 14
V gene: TRBV15

CDR3 protein: CASSYKGTDTQYF
CDR3 DNA: TGTGCCAGCAGCTACAAAGGCACAGATACGCAGTATTTT
J gene: TRBJ2-3
D gene: NA
clone size: once
CDR3 length: 13
V gene: TRBV7-9